This T cell receptor (beta chain) was captured in a study of cytomegalovirus exposure and HLA in healthy donors. Points on this clone: Its antigen is unknown.

The study's findings and limits: Certain indistinguishable V segments, among them TRBV6-2 and TRBV6-3, were excluded.

The study ran its PCR with 60 Vbeta and 13 Jbeta primers. Method: immunoSEQ multiplex PCR; TCRdb's copy keeps in-frame clones and lacks some. The sample gives about 140,000 clones, 82% of which show up once; around 3% is in the top ten. Germline CDR1 reads LNHDA; CDR2 reads SQIVND (reference sequence). Trimming stripped 2 bases from V and 0 bases from J, with 16 bases between. This CDR3 is built from 17 residues. This TCR was recovered from a man younger than 35 in good health and CMV-seropositive. The sample taken for sequencing was PBMCs. J is TRBJ1-1 and V is TRBV19, with a weak D call TRBD1 (6 bases). CDR3 residues: CASSINGGQRMNTEAFF. DNA for the CDR3: TGTGCCAGTAGTATAAATGGAGGACAGCGGATGAACACTGAAGCTTTCTTT.